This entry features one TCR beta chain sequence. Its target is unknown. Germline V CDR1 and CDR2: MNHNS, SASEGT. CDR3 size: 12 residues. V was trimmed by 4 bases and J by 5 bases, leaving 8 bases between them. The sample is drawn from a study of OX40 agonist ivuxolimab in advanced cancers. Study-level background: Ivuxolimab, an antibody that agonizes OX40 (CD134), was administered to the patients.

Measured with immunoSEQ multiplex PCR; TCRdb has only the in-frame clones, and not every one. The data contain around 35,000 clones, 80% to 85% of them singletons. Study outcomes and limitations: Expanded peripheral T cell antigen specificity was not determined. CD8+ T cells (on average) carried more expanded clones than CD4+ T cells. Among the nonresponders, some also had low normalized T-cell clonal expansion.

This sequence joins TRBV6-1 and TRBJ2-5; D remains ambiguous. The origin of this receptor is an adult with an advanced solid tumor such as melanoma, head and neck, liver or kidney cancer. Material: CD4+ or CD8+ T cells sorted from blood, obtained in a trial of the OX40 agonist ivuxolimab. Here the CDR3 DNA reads TGTGCCAGCAGTGTAGGGCTGGAGACCCAGTACTTC. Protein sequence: CASSVGLETQYF.